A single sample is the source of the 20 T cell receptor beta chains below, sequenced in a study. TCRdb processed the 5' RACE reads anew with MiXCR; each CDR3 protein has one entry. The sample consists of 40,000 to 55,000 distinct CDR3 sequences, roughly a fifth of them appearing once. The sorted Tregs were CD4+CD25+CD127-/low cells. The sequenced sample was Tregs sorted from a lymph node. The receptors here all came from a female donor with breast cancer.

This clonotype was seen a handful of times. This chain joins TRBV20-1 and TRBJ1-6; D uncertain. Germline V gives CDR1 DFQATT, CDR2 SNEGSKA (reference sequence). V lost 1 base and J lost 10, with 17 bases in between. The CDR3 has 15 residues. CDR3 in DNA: TGCAGTGCTAGAGTTCGGGGTAAAGTTATGTCACCCCTCCACTTT. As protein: CSARVRGKVMSPLHF.

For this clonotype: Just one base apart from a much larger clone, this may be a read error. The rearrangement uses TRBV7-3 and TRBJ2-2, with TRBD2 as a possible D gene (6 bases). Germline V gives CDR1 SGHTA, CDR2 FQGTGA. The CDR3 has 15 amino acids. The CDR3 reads CAGSLLGGNTGELFF. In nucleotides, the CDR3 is TGTGCCGGCAGCTTATTGGGGGGAAACACCGGGGAGCTGTTTTTT.

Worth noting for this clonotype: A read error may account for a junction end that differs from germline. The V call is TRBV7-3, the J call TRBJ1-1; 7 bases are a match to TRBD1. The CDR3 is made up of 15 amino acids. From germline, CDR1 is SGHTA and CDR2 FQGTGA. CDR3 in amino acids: CAGSLDRVPNTEAFF. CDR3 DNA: TGTGCCGGCAGCTTAGACAGGGTTCCGAACACTGAAGCCTTCTTT.

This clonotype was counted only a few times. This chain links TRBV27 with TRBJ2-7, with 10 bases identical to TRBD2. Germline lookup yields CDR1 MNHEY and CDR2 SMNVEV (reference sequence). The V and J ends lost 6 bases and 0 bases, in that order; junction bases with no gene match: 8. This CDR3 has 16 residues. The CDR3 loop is CASSQLGLAVSYEQYF. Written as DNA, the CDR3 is TGTGCCAGCAGCCAACTTGGACTAGCGGTCTCCTACGAGCAGTACTTC.

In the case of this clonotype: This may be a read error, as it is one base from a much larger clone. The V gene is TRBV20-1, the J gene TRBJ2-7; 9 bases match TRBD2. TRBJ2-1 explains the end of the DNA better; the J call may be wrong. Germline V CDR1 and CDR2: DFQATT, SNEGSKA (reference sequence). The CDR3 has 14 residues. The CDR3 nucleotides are TGCAGTGCTAGCTTCGGCGGGAGGGGACACGAGCAGTTCTTC. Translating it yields CSASFGGRGHEQFF.

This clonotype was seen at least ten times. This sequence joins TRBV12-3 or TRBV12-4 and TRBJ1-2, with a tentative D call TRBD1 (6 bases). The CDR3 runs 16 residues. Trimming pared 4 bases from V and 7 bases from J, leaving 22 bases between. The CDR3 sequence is CASSSRSRGPEAGYTF. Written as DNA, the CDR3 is TGTGCCAGCAGTTCCCGATCCAGGGGCCCCGAGGCTGGCTACACCTTC.

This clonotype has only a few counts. DNA of the CDR3: TGTGCCAGCAGTGTCGAGATAGCGGGGAGCCAAGAGACCCAGTACTTC. It is translated as CASSVEIAGSQETQYF. This rearrangement joins TRBV2 to TRBJ2-5; 8 nucleotides align to TRBD2. Germline lookup yields CDR1 SNHLY and CDR2 FYNNEI. V lost 4 bases, J lost 1 base, and 8 bases stayed unmatched. The CDR3 runs 16 residues.

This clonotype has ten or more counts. The CDR3 sequence: CASSQETSSNQPQHF. The DNA of the CDR3 is TGCGCCAGCAGCCAAGAAACTTCGAGCAATCAGCCCCAGCATTTT. The rearrangement joins TRBV4-1 to TRBJ1-5; D unclear. The CDR3 is 15 residues long. Germline V gene lookup returns CDR1 MGHRA and CDR2 YSYEKL. Trimming pared 0 bases from V and 1 base from J, leaving 7 bases between.

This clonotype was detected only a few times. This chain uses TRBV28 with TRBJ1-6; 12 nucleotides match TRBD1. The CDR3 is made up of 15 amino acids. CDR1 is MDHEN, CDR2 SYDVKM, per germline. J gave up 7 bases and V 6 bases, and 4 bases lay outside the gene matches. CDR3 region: CASRTGQGANSPLHF. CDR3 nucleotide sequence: TGTGCCAGCAGGACGGGACAGGGGGCCAATTCACCCCTCCACTTT.

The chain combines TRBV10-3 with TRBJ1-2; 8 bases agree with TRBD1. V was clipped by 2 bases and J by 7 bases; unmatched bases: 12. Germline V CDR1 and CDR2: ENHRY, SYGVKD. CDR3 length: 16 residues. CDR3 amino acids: CAISEIAIGQGVGYTF. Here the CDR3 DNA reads TGTGCCATCAGTGAGATTGCTATTGGACAGGGCGTTGGCTACACCTTC.

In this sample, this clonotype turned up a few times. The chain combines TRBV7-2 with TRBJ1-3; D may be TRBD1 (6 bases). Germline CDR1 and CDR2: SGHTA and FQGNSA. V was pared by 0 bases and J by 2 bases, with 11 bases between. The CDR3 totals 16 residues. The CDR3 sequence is CASSLAGQGTGNTIYF. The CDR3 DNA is TGTGCCAGCAGCTTAGCAGGGCAGGGGACTGGAAACACCATATATTTT.

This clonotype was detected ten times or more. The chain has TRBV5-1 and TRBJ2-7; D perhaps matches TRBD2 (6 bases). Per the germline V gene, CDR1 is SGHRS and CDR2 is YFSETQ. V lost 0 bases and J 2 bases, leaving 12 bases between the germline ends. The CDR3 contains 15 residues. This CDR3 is CASSLEPGATYEQYF. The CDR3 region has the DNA TGCGCCAGCAGCTTGGAGCCGGGAGCGACCTACGAGCAGTACTTC.

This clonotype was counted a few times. CDR3: CASSARSDTIYF. Written as DNA, the CDR3 is TGTGCCAGCTCAGCAAGGTCTGACACCATATATTTT. The chain couples TRBV18 to TRBJ1-3; the D is unclear. CDR1 KGHSH and CDR2 LQKENI come from the germline V gene. Deletions cut 5 bases from V and 8 bases from J, with 10 bases between. The CDR3 contains 12 residues.

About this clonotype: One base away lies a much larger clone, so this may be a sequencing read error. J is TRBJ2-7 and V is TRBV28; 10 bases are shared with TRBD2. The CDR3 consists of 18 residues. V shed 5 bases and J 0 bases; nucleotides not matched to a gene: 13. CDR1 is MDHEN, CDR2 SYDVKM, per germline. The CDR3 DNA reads TGTGCCAGCAGTCCCATGGGGTCGGTAGCGGGAGGCTCCTACGAGCAGTACTTC. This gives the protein CASSPMGSVAGGSYEQYF.

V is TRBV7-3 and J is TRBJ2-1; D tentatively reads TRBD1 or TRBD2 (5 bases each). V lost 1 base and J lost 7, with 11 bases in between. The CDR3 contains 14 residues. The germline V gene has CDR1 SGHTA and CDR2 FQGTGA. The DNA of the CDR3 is TGTGCCAGCAGCTTAAGCCACGAGGGGAATGAGCAGTTCTTC. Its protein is CASSLSHEGNEQFF.

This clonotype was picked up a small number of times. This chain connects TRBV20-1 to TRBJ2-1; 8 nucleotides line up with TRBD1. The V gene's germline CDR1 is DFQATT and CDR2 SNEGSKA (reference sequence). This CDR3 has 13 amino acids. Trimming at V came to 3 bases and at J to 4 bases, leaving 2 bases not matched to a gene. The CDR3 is CSARTGAYNEQFF. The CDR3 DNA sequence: TGCAGTGCTAGGACAGGGGCATACAATGAGCAGTTCTTC.

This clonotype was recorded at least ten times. The CDR3, as DNA: TGCGCCAGCAGCTTCCGACTAGCGGGAAATGAGCAGTTCTTC. Protein product: CASSFRLAGNEQFF. The rearrangement joins TRBV5-1 to TRBJ2-1; 11 nucleotides align to TRBD2. Germline-derived CDR1 and CDR2 are SGHRS and YFSETQ. This CDR3 comprises 14 residues. The V gene end was trimmed by 2 bases and the J gene end by 7 bases; junction bases not matched to a gene: 2. The whole variable domain, filled in from reference TRBV5-1 and TRBJ2-1, reads KAGVTQTPRYLIKTRGQQVTLSCSPISGHRSVSWYQQTPGQGLQFLFEYFSETQRNKGNFPGRFSGRQFSNSRSEMNVSTLELGDSALYLCASSFRLAGNEQFFGPGTRLTVL.

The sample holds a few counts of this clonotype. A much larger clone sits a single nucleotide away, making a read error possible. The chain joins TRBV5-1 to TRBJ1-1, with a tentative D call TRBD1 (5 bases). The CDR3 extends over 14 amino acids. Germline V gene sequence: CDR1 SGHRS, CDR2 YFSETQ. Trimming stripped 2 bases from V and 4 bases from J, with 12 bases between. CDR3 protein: CASSLGPGSTEAFF. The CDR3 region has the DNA TGCGCCAGCAGCTTAGGGCCAGGGAGCACTGAAGCTTTCTTT.

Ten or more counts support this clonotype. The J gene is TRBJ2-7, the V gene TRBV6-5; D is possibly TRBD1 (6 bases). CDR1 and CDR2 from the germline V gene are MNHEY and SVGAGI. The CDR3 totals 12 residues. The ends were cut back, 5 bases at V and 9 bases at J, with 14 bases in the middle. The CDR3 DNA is TGTGCCAGCAGTCCACCAGGGGTCGGGCAGTACTTC. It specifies CASSPPGVGQYF.

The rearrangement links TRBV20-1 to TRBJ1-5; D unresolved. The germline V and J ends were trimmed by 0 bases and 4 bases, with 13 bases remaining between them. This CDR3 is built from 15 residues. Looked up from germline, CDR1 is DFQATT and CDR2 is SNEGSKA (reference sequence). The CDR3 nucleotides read TGCAGTGCTAGAGAGACCGGAGGGAAGAATCAGCCCCAGCATTTT. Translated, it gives CSARETGGKNQPQHF.